This T cell receptor beta chain was sequenced in a study of neurological immune-mediated disorders. Ten or more counts support this clonotype. Using its own MiXCR run on the 5' RACE reads, TCRdb lists one record per CDR3 protein. The sample includes around 35,000 distinct CDR3 sequences, roughly 1.6% seen only once; the top ten take nearly 9.5%. Trimming took off 4 bases at V and 11 bases at J, with 20 bases between the two ends. This CDR3 region has 15 residues. Germline CDR1 is SGHDN and CDR2 is FVKESK. The sequenced sample was PBMCs. The TCR was taken from a woman aged 30 to 39 with multiple sclerosis. The chain couples TRBV14 to TRBJ1-4, with D perhaps TRBD1 (6 bases). CDR3 amino acids: CASSRTVINEGKLFF. DNA for the CDR3: TGTGCCAGCAGCCGGACAGTTATTAATGAAGGGAAACTGTTTTTT.